This TCR beta chain was retrieved from a study of blood T cell repertoires in COVID-19. Profiling relied on immunoSEQ multiplex PCR, and the TCRdb table lists in-frame clones only, not all of them. The sample lists about 160,000 clones, about four fifths occurring once. The CDR3 is 15 residues long. Germline V gene lookup returns CDR1 MDHEN and CDR2 SYDVKM. V was cut by 3 bases and J by 7 bases, with 19 bases left in between. This chain joins TRBV28 and TRBJ2-7; possible D gene TRBD2, 7 bases. Sequencing input: peripheral blood. The sequence derives from a woman aged 60-70 years with COVID-19, enrolled during active disease. The chain's CDR3 is CASSFPPMGGREQYF. CDR3 nucleotide sequence: TGTGCCAGCAGTTTCCCCCCAATGGGGGGGCGGGAGCAGTACTTC.